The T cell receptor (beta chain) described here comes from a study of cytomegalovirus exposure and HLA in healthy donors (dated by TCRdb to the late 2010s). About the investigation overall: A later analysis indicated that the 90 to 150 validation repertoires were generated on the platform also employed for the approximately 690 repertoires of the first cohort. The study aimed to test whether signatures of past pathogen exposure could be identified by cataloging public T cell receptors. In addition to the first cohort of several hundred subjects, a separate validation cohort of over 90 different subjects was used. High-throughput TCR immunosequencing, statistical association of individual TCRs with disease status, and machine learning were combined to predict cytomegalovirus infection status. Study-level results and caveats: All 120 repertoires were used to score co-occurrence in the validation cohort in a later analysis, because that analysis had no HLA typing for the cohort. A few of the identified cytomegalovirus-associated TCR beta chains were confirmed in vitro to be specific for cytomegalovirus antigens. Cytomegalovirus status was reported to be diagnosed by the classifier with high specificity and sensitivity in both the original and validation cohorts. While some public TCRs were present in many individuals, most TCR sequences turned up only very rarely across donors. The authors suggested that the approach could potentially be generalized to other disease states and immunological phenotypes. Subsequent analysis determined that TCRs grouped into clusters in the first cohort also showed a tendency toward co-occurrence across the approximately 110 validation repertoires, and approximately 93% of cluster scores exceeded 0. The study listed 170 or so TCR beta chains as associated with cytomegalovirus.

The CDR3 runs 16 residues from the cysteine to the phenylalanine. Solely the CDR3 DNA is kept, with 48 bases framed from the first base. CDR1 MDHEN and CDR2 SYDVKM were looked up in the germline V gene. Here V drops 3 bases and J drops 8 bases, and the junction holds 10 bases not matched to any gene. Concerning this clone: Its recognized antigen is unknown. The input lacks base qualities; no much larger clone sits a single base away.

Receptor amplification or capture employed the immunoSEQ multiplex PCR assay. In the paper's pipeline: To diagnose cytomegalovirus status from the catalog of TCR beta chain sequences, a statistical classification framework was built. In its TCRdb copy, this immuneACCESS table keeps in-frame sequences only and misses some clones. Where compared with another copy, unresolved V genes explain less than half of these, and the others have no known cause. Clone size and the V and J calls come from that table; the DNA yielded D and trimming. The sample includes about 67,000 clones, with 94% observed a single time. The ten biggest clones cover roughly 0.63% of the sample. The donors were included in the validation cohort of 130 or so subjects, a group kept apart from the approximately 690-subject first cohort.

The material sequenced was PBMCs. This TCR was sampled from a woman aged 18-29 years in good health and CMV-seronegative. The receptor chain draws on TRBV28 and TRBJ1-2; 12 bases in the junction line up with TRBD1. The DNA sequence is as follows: TGTGCCAGCAGTTTCTCGGGGGGACAGGGGGCGCGGGGCTACACCTTC. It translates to CASSFSGGQGARGYTF.